Below, 10 T cell receptor beta chains from the same sample are listed, as sequenced in a study of T cells after yellow fever vaccination. TCRdb redid the calling of the 5' RACE reads with MiXCR, one entry per CDR3 protein. The sample includes under 200,000 distinct CDR3 sequences, 9.5% to 12% of them seen just once. Sequenced here: CD8+ T cells sorted from PBMCs, sampled 15 days after the yellow fever booster vaccination. All receptors come from a man younger than 35 who received the YFV17D yellow fever vaccine.

This rearrangement joins TRBV19 to TRBJ1-6; D remains ambiguous. Germline assignment: CDR1 LNHDA and CDR2 SQIVND (reference sequence). V lost 0 bases, J lost 9 bases, and 6 bases lay in between. This CDR3 has 13 residues. CDR3 in amino acids: CASSIEGTSPLHF. The CDR3 bases are TGTGCCAGTAGTATAGAAGGCACTTCACCCCTCCACTTT. The variable domain in full, completed from reference TRBV19 and TRBJ1-6, reads DGGITQSPKYLFRKEGQNVTLSCEQNLNHDAMYWYRQDPGQGLRLIYYSQIVNDFQKGDIAEGYSVSREKKESFPLTVTSAQKNPTAFYLCASSIEGTSPLHFGNGTRLTVT.

In this sample, this clonotype turned up a few times. The rearrangement uses TRBV29-1 and TRBJ2-1; 9 bases are shared with TRBD1. The V and J ends lost 5 bases and 3 bases, in that order; junction bases with no gene match: 2. The CDR3 length is 13 residues. Germline V gene sequence: CDR1 SQVTM, CDR2 ANQGSEA. CDR3 protein: CSVRTGDYNEQFF. The DNA of the CDR3 is TGCAGCGTTAGGACAGGGGACTACAATGAGCAGTTCTTC.

This clonotype was counted only a few times. The chain carries TRBV7-2 and TRBJ2-6; D call uncertain. This CDR3 is built from 18 residues. CDR1 is SGHTA and CDR2 is FQGNSA in the germline V gene. The ends were cut back, 1 base at V and 0 bases at J, with 13 bases in the middle. Here the CDR3 DNA reads TGTGCCAGCAGCTTAGTGCCAAGCATCTACTCTGGGGCCAACGTCCTGACTTTC. Its translation is CASSLVPSIYSGANVLTF.

This clonotype was observed a few times. The V and J genes are TRBV7-2 and TRBJ1-5, with 12 bases identical to TRBD1. The J segment lost 6 bases and the V segment lost 4 bases, leaving 4 bases of the junction unmatched. CDR1 and CDR2 from the germline V gene are SGHTA and FQGNSA. The CDR3 sequence is 15 residues long. The CDR3, as DNA: TGTGCCAGCAGCTACGGGACAGGGGGCACTCAGCCCCAGCATTTT. It yields the protein CASSYGTGGTQPQHF.

This clonotype was seen a handful of times. The chain is built from TRBV4-2 and TRBJ2-7, with D possibly being TRBD1 or TRBD2 (5 bases each). The germline CDR1 and CDR2 sequences are LGHNA and YNFKEQ. This CDR3 has 14 residues. V dropped 4 bases and J dropped 2 bases, with 12 bases sitting between them. As DNA, the CDR3 is TGTGCCAGCAGCCCTCAACAGGAGGCCTACGAGCAGTACTTC. Encoded protein: CASSPQQEAYEQYF.

This clonotype was detected only a few times. V is TRBV7-8 and J is TRBJ1-1; 11 nucleotides match TRBD1. CDR3 length: 16 amino acids. With 5 bases clipped from V and 4 bases from J, the junction kept 9 bases outside the gene matches. The germline gives CDR1 SGHVS, CDR2 FQNEAQ. CDR3 in DNA: TGTGCCAGCAGCCCACGGACAGGGGGCTTAGGCACTGAAGCTTTCTTT. Its protein product is CASSPRTGGLGTEAFF.

This clonotype was counted only a few times. Possible read error: a much larger clone is one base away. V usage is TRBV6-4 and J usage is TRBJ2-3; D perhaps matches TRBD2 (5 bases). The germline gives CDR1 MRHNA, CDR2 SNTAGT. The CDR3 is 15 amino acids. In nucleotides, the CDR3 is TGTGGCAGCAGTGAATCACTAGAAAGGACAGATACGCAGTATTTT. Its translation is CGSSESLERTDTQYF.

This clonotype was observed many times. V usage is TRBV12-3 or TRBV12-4 and J usage is TRBJ1-2, with 8 positions matching TRBD1. The CDR3 spans 15 residues. Trimming cost V 5 bases and J 4 bases; bases outside gene matches: 9. In DNA, the CDR3 is TGTGCCAGCAGTCTACGACGGACAGGGCCCTATGGCTACACCTTC. This gives the protein CASSLRRTGPYGYTF.

This clonotype was observed many times. The chain recombines TRBV11-2 with TRBJ2-7; tentative D call: TRBD1 (5 bases). The CDR3 is 14 amino acids. Germline CDR1 is SGHAT and CDR2 is FQNNGV. V lost 3 bases to trimming and J lost 4 bases, with 13 bases between them. In DNA, the CDR3 is TGTGCCAGCAGCTTCAAGGGGAAGAGGTACGAGCAGTACTTC. Its protein product is CASSFKGKRYEQYF. Full variable domain (outside the CDR3, taken from reference TRBV11-2 and TRBJ2-7): EAGVAQSPRYKIIEKRQSVAFWCNPISGHATLYWYQQILGQGPKLLIQFQNNGVVDDSQLPKDRFSAERLKGVDSTLKIQPAKLEDSAVYLCASSFKGKRYEQYFGPGTRLTVT.

This clonotype was seen only a few times. This rearrangement joins TRBV7-9 to TRBJ2-1; 8 bases are a match to TRBD2. After removal of 4 bases from V and 9 bases from J, the junction contained 11 bases not matched to a gene. CDR1 is SEHNR, CDR2 FQNEAQ, per germline (reference sequence). The CDR3 consists of 15 residues. The CDR3 bases are TGTGCCAGCAGCTACCTCCCGGGGGGGGGGAGTGAGCAGTTCTTC. This translates into CASSYLPGGGSEQFF.